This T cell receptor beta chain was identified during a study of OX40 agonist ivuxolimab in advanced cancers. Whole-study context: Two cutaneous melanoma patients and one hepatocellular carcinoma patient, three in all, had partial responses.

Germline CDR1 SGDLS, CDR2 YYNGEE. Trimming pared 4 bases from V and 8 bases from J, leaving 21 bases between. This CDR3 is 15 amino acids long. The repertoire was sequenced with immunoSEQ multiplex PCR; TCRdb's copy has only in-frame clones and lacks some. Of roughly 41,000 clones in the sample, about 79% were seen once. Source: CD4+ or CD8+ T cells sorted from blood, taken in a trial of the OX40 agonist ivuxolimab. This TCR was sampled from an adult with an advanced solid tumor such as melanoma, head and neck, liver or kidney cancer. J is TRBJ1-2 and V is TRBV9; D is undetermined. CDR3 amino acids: CASSTPPVYSGGYTF. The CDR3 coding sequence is TGTGCCAGCAGCACTCCCCCTGTCTACAGTGGAGGCTACACCTTC.